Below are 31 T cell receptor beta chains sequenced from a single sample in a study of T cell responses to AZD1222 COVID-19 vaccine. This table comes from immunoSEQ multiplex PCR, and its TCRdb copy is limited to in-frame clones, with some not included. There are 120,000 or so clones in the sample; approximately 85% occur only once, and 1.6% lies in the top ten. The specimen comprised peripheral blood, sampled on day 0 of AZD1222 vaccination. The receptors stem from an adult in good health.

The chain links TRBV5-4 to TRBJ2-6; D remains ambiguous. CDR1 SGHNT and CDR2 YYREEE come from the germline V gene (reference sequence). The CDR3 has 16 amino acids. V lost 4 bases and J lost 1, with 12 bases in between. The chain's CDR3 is CASSIGSVSGANVLTF. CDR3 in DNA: TGTGCCAGCAGCATAGGGTCTGTATCTGGGGCCAACGTCCTGACTTTC.

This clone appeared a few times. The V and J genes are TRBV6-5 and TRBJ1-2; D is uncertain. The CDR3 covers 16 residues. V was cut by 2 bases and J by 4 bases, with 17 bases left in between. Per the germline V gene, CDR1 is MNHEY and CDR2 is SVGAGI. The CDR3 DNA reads TGTGCCAGCAGTTACGCGGGCGGCTCGGGAATCTATGGCTACACCTTC. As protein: CASSYAGGSGIYGYTF.

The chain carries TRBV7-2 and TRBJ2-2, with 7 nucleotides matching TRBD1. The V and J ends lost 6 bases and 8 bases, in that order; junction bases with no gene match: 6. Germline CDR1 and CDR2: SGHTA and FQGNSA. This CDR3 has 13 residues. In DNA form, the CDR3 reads TGTGCCAGCAGTTTTCACAGGGGTGGGGAGCTGTTTTTT. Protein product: CASSFHRGGELFF.

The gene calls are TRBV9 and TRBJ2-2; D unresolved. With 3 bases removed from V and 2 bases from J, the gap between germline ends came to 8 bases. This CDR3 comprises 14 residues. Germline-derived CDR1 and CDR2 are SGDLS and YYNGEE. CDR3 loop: CASSAHGNTGELFF. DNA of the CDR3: TGTGCCAGCAGCGCCCACGGTAACACCGGGGAGCTGTTTTTT.

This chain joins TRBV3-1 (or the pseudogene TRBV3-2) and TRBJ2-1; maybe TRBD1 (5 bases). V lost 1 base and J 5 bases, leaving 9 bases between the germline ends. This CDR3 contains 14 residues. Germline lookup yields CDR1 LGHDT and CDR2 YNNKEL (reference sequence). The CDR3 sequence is CASSQVQGHNEQFF. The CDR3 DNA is TGTGCCAGCAGCCAAGTGCAGGGCCACAATGAGCAGTTCTTC.

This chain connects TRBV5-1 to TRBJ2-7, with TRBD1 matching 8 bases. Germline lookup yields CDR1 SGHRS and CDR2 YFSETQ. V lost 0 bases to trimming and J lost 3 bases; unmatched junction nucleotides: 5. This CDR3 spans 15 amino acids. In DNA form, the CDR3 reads TGCGCCAGCAGCTTGGGGACAGGGCTTTACTACGAGCAGTACTTC. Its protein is CASSLGTGLYYEQYF.

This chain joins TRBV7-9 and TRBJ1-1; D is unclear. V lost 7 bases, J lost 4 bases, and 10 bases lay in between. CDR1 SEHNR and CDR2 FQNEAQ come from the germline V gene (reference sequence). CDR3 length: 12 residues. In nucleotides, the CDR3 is TGTGCCAGCACCCTAGGCGGCACTGAAGCTTTCTTT. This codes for CASTLGGTEAFF.

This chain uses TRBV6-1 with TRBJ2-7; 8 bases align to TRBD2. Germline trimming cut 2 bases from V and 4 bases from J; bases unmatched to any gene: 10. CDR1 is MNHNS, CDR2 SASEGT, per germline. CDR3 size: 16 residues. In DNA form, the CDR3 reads TGTGCCAGCAGTGAATTGGGCGGGAGGCGCGGGTACGAGCAGTACTTC. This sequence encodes CASSELGGRRGYEQYF.

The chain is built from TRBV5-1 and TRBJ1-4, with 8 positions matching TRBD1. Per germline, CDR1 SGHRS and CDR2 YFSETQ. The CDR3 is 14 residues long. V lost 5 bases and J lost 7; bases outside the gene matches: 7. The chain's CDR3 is CASSRDRRGEKLFF. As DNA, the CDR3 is TGCGCCAGCAGTCGGGACAGGAGGGGTGAAAAACTGTTTTTT.

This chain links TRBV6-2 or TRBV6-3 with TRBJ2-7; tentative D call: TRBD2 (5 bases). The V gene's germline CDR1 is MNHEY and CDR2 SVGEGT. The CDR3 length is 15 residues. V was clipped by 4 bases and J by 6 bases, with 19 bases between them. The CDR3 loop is CASSSFAWRSVEQYF. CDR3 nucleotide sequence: TGTGCCAGCAGTTCCTTCGCCTGGAGGTCTGTCGAGCAGTACTTC.

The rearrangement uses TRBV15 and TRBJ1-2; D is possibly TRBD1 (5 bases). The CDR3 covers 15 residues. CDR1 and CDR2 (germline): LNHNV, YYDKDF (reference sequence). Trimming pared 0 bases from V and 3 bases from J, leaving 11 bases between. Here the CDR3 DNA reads TGTGCCACCAGCAGAGATTTGGCAGGGTACTATGGCTACACCTTC. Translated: CATSRDLAGYYGYTF.

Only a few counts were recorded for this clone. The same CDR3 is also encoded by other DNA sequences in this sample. CDR3 sequence reads: CASSIDSNYGYTF. The CDR3 DNA is TGTGCCAGTAGTATAGACAGTAACTATGGCTACACCTTC. The rearrangement joins TRBV19 to TRBJ1-2; D is ambiguous. Per germline, CDR1 LNHDA and CDR2 SQIVND (reference sequence). The germline V and J ends were trimmed by 0 bases and 1 base, with 3 bases remaining between them. The CDR3 covers 13 residues.

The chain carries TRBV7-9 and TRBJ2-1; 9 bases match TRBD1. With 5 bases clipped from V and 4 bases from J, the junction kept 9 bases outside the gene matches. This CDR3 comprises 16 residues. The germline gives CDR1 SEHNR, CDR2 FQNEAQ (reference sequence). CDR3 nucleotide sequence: TGTGCCAGCAGCGCGGGGGACAGGGTACTTTACAATGAGCAGTTCTTC. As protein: CASSAGDRVLYNEQFF.

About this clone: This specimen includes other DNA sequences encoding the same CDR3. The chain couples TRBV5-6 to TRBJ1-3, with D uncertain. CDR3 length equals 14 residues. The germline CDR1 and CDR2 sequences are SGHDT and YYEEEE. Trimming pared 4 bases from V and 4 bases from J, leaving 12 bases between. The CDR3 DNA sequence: TGTGCCAGCAGCCCCACCTTCCGGGGAAACACCATATATTTT. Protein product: CASSPTFRGNTIYF. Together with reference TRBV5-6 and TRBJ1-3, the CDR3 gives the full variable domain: DAGVTQSPTHLIKTRGQQVTLRCSPKSGHDTVSWYQQALGQGPQFIFQYYEEEERQRGNFPDRFSGHQFPNYSSELNVNALLLGDSALYLCASSPTFRGNTIYFGEGSWLTVV.

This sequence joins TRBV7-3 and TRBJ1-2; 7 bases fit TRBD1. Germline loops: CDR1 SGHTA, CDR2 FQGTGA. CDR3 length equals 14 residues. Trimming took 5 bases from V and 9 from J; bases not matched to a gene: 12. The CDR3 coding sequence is TGTGCCAGCAGCATAAACAGGGGATCGAATAGCTACACCTTC. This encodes CASSINRGSNSYTF.

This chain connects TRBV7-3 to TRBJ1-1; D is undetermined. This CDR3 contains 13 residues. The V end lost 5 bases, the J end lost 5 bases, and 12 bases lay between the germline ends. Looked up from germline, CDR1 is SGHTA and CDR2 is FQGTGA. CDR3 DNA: TGTGCCAGCAGCCAGAGGCGGGAAACTGAAGCTTTCTTT. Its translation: CASSQRRETEAFF.

CDR3 region: CASRNSGRAGNEQFF. CDR3 nucleotide sequence: TGTGCCAGCAGGAATAGCGGGAGGGCCGGCAATGAGCAGTTCTTC. V gene TRBV6-4 combines with J gene TRBJ2-1; 11 bases line up with TRBD2. This CDR3 is built from 15 residues. After removal of 6 bases from V and 6 bases from J, the junction contained 7 bases not matched to a gene. Germline assignment: CDR1 MRHNA and CDR2 SNTAGT.

CDR3 region: CASSKVTPTDTQYF. In nucleotides, the CDR3 is TGCGCCAGTAGCAAGGTTACCCCAACAGATACGCAGTATTTT. The J gene is TRBJ2-3, the V gene TRBV5-1; D not resolved. Germline CDR1 and CDR2: SGHRS and YFSETQ. Between the trimmed V and J ends, which lost 8 bases and 3 bases, there was a span of 16 bases. The CDR3 totals 14 residues.

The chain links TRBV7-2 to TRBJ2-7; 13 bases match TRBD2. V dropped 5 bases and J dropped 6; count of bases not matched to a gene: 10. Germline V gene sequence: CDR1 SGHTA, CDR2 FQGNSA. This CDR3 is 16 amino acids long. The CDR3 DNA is TGTGCCAGCAGCCCAAGGACTAGCGGGAGTGCGGCCGAGCAGTACTTC. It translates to CASSPRTSGSAAEQYF.

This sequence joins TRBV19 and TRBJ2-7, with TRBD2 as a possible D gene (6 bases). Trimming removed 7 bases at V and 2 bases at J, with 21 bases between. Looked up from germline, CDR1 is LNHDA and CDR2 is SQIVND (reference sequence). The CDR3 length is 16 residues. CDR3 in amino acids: CASTEWGGTSPYEQYF. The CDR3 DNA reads TGTGCCAGTACCGAGTGGGGTGGGACTTCTCCCTACGAGCAGTACTTC.

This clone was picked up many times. Here the CDR3 DNA reads TGTGCCAGTAAGTGGGGAGTAGCGGGAGGCTACGAGCAGTACTTC. This gives the protein CASKWGVAGGYEQYF. The V and J genes are TRBV19 and TRBJ2-7; 10 bases are a match to TRBD2. The CDR3 sequence is 15 residues long. V lost 7 bases and J lost 3; bases outside the gene matches: 9. Per the germline V gene, CDR1 is LNHDA and CDR2 is SQIVND (reference sequence).

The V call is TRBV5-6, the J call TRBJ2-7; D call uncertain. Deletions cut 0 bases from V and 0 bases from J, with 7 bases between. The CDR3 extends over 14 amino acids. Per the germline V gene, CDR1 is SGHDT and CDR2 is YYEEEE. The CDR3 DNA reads TGTGCCAGCAGCTTGGGCACCAGCTCCTACGAGCAGTACTTC. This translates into CASSLGTSSYEQYF.

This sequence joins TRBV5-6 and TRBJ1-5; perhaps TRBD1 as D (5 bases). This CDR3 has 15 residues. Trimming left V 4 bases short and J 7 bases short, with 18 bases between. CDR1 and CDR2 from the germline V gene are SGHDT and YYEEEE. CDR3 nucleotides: TGTGCCAGCAGCAAGAGACAGACCTCGGTCCAGCCCCAGCATTTT. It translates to CASSKRQTSVQPQHF.

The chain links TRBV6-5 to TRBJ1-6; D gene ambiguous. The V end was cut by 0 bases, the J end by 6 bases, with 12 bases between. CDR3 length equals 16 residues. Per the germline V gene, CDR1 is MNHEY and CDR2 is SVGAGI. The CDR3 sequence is CASSYSMAELNSPLHF. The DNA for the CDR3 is TGTGCCAGCAGTTACTCAATGGCGGAACTTAATTCACCCCTCCACTTT.

For the CDR3, the DNA is TGCGCCAGCAGTGAGTCAAGCCATGGGGGGAGTAAAAACATTCAGTACTTC. It codes for CASSESSHGGSKNIQYF. The gene calls are TRBV10-2 and TRBJ2-4; possible D gene TRBD2, 6 bases. V gave up 0 bases and J gave up 4 bases, with 16 bases separating them. Germline lookup yields CDR1 WSHSY and CDR2 SAAADI. This CDR3 spans 17 amino acids.

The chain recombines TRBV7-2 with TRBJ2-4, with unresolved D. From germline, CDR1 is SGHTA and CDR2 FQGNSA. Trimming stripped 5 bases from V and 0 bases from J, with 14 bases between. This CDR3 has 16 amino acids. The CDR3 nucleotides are TGTGCCAGCAGCCACGGGCGGATCATAGCCAAAAACATTCAGTACTTC. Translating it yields CASSHGRIIAKNIQYF.

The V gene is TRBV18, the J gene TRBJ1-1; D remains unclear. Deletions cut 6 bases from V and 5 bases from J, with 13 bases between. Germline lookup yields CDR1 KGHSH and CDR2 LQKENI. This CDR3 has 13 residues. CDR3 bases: TGTGCCAGCTCCTGGACTGGGGAGACTGAAGCTTTCTTT. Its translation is CASSWTGETEAFF.

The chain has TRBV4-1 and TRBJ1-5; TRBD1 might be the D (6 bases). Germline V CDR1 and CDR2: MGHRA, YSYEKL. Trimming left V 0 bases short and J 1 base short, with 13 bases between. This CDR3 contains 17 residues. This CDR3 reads CASSQDKGTLSNQPQHF. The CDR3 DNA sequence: TGCGCCAGCAGCCAAGACAAAGGGACATTAAGCAATCAGCCCCAGCATTTT.

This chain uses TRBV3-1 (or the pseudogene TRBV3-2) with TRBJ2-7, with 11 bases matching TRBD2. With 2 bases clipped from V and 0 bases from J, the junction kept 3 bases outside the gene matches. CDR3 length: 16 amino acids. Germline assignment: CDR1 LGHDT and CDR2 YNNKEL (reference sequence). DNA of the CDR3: TGTGCCAGCAGCCAATTAGGGACTAGCGGCTCCTACGAGCAGTACTTC. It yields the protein CASSQLGTSGSYEQYF.

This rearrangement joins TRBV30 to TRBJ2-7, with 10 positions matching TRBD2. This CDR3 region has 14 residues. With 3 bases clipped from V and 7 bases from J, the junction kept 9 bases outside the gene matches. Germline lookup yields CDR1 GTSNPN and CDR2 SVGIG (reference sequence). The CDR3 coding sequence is TGTGCCTGGAGCTACAGGGGGACTAGCGTTGAGCAGTACTTC. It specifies CAWSYRGTSVEQYF.

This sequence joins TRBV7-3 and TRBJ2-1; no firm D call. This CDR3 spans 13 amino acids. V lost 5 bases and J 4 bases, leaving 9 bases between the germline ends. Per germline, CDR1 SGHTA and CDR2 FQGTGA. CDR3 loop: CASSQGQYNEQFF. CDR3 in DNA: TGTGCCAGCAGCCAAGGGCAGTACAATGAGCAGTTCTTC.